This T cell receptor beta chain was found in a study of T cells in tumors after PD-1 blockade. Measured with immunoSEQ multiplex PCR; TCRdb has only the in-frame clones, and not every one. The sample includes 5,000 or so clones, about 66% of them seen just once. Findings of the study overall: Among squamous cell carcinoma expanded CD8+ clones, roughly 46% of exhausted ones versus around 28% of others were novel. Clonal replacement was seen across treatment, not between pre-treatment samples.

This clone came up a few times. What it recognizes is unknown. The same CDR3 also results from other DNA sequences found in this sample. The specimen was tumor tissue, collected before anti-PD-1 treatment. The sequence derives from a human donor with cutaneous squamous cell carcinoma.

This CDR3 is CASSPTEGYEQYF. For the CDR3, the DNA is TGTGCCAGCAGCCCCACTGAGGGTTACGAGCAGTACTTC. The genes are TRBV7-9 and TRBJ2-7, with D possibly TRBD2 on 5 matching bases. CDR1 and CDR2 from the germline V gene are SEHNR and FQNEAQ (reference sequence). The CDR3 is 13 amino acids. V was clipped by 5 bases and J by 4 bases, with 12 bases between them.